Described below is a single TCR beta chain sequence and its context. With V trimmed by 1 base and J by 2 bases, 7 bases remained unmatched. Germline V lookup: CDR1 MGHRA, CDR2 YSYEKL. CDR3 size: 18 residues. These data come from a study of T-cell reconstitution after alpha-beta-depleted transplantation in children. Using unique molecular identifiers, the investigators prepared the TCRbeta library. TCRdb re-called the PCR reads with MiXCR, one entry per CDR3 protein. The repertoire has about 540,000 distinct CDR3 sequences, approximately 20% of them found once; the top ten carry roughly 3.3%. This chain connects TRBV4-1 to TRBJ2-2; 10 bases agree with TRBD2. The sequence came from a human donor who donated a stem cell graft to a child with acute lymphoblastic leukemia. The sample in question was PBMCs from the stem cell graft donor, obtained from the stem cell graft. CDR3 amino acids: CASSQGLAGGLNTGELFF. The DNA of the CDR3 is TGCGCCAGCAGCCAAGGATTAGCGGGAGGACTTAACACCGGGGAGCTGTTTTTT.